The entry that follows covers one T cell receptor (beta chain) sequence. Its antigen is unknown. Trimming pared 4 bases from V and 7 bases from J, leaving 10 bases between. Germline CDR1 is SGHTA and CDR2 is FQGNSA. This CDR3 is built from 13 residues. Aged roughly 6 to 90, donors were systemically healthy Caucasians from Russia. The data belong to a study of blood T cells in healthy people across ages. The authors ran a second PCR of about 6 to 11 cycles using a sample-barcoded 5' primer and a J-beta primer mix. Each CDR3 protein is one row after TCRdb ran MiXCR on the 5' RACE reads. The table includes approximately 850,000 distinct CDR3 sequences, approximately 44% detected once. The study's findings and limits: TCR beta diversity tracked closely with naive T cell percentage.

The chain uses TRBV7-2 and TRBJ2-2; D uncertain. The sequence came from a man in his fifties or sixties in good health. Sequenced input: blood. CDR3 nucleotide sequence: TGTGCCAGCAGCTCCCGGATGGGCGGGGAGCTGTTTTTT. Its protein product is CASSSRMGGELFF. The full variable domain, in which reference TRBV7-2 and TRBJ2-2 provide the parts outside the CDR3, is GAGVSQSPSNKVTEKGKDVELRCDPISGHTALYWYRQSLGQGLEFLIYFQGNSAPDKSGLPSDRFSAERTGGSVSTLTIQRTQQEDSAVYLCASSSRMGGELFFGEGSRLTVL.